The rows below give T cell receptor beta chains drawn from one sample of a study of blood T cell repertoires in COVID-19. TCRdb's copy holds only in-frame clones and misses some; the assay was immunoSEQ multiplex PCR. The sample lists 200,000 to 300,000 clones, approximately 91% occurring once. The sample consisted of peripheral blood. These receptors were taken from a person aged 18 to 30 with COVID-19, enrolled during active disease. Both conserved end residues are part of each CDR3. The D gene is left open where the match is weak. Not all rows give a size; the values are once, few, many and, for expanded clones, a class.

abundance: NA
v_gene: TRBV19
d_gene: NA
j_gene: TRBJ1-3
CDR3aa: CASSIGLRSSGNTIYF
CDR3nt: TGTGCCAGTAGTATCGGTTTAAGGAGCTCTGGAAACACCATATATTTT

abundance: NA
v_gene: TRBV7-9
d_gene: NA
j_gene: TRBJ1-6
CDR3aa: CASSLETPSRDSPLHF
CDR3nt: TGTGCCAGCAGCTTAGAGACACCATCGAGGGATTCACCCCTCCACTTT

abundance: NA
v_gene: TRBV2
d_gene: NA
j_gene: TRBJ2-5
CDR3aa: CASSEGAGETQYF
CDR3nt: TGTGCCAGCAGTGAAGGGGCTGGGGAGACCCAGTACTTC

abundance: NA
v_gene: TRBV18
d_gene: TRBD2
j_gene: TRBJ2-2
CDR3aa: CASSPGRDTGELFF
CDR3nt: TGTGCCAGCTCGCCCGGGAGGGACACCGGGGAGCTGTTTTTT

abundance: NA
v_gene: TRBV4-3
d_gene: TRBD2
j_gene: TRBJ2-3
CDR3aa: CASSQGGSPDTQYF
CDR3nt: TGCGCCAGCAGCCAAGGCGGGAGCCCAGATACGCAGTATTTT

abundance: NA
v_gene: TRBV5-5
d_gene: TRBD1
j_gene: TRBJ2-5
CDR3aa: CASSLYPVGTGRETQYF
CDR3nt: TGTGCCAGCAGCTTGTATCCCGTAGGGACAGGGCGAGAGACCCAGTACTTC

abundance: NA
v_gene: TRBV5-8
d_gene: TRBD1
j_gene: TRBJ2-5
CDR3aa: CASSSRDRGETQYF
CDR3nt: TGTGCCAGCAGCTCCCGGGACAGAGGGGAGACCCAGTACTTC

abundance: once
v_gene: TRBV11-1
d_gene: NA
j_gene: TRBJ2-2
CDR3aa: CASSYRVSGELFF
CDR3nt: TGTGCCAGCAGCTACAGGGTATCCGGGGAGCTGTTTTTT

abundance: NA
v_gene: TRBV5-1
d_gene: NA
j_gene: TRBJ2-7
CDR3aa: CASSTRVSSTNEQYF
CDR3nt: TGCGCCAGCAGCACCAGGGTTTCGTCTACGAACGAGCAGTACTTC

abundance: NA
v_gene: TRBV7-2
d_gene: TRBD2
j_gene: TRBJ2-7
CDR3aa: CASSSTSGIYEQYF
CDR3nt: TGTGCCAGCAGCTCGACTAGCGGGATCTACGAGCAGTACTTC

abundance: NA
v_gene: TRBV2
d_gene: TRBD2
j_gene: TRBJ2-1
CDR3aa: CASRETSGTTKAIF
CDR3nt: TGTGCCAGCAGGGAGACTAGCGGGACCACTAAAGCGATCTTC

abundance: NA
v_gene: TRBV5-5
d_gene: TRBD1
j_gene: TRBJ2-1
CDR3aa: CASSSSAGQGTHEQFF
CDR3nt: TGTGCCAGCAGCTCCTCCGCGGGACAGGGGACTCATGAGCAGTTCTTC

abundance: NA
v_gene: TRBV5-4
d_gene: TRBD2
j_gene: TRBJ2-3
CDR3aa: CASSELAGVGTQYF
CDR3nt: TGTGCCAGCAGCGAACTAGCGGGAGTAGGTACGCAGTATTTT

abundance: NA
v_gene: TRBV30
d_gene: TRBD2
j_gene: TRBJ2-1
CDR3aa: CAWRPSGYNEQFF
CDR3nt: TGTGCCTGGAGACCTAGCGGCTACAATGAGCAGTTCTTC

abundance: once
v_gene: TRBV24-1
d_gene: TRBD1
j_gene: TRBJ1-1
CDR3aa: CATSDPGQGNTEAFF
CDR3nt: TGTGCCACCAGTGATCCCGGACAGGGGAACACTGAAGCTTTCTTT

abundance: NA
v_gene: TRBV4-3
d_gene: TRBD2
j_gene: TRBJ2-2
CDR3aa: CASSPQTGGRGARELFF
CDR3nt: TGCGCCAGCAGCCCCCAAACCGGGGGGCGGGGGGCCCGGGAGCTGTTTTTT

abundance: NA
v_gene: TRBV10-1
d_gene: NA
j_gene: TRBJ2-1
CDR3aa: CASSEASIFTGEQFF
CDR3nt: TGCGCCAGCAGTGAAGCTAGTATCTTTACCGGTGAGCAGTTCTTC

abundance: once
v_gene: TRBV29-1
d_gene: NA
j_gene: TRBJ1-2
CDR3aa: CSVQEGYGYTF
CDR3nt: TGCAGCGTTCAGGAGGGGTATGGCTACACCTTC

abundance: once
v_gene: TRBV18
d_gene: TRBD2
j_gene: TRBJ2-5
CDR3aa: CASSPALPTSGGETQYF
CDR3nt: TGTGCCAGCTCACCTGCTTTACCGACTAGCGGTGGAGAGACCCAGTACTTC

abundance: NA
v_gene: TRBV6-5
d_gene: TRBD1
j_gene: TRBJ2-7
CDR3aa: CASSRAGGNEQYF
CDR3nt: TGTGCCAGCAGTCGGGCAGGGGGAAACGAGCAGTACTTC

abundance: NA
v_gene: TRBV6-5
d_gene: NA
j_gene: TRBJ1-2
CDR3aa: CASSYLDTSRYGYTF
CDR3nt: TGTGCCAGCAGTTATTTGGACACGTCTCGGTATGGCTACACCTTC

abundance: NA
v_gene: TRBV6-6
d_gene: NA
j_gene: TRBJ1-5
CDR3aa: CASSYGESNQPQHF
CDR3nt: TGTGCCAGCAGTTACGGAGAAAGCAATCAGCCCCAGCATTTT

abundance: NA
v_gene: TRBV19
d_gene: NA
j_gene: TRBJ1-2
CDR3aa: CASTGDGTNYGYTF
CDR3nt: TGTGCCAGTACGGGGGACGGCACTAACTATGGCTACACCTTC

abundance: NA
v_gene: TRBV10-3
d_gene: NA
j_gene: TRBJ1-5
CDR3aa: CAISEYRENQPQHF
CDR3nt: TGTGCCATCAGTGAGTACAGGGAGAATCAGCCCCAGCATTTT

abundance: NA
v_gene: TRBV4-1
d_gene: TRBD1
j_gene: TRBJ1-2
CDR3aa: CASSLNAGQNYGYTF
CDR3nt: TGCGCCAGCAGCCTGAATGCGGGACAGAACTATGGCTACACCTTC

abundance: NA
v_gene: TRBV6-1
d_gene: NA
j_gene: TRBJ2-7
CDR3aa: CASSEEEWEAYEQYF
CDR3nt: TGTGCCAGCAGTGAAGAAGAGTGGGAGGCCTACGAGCAGTACTTC

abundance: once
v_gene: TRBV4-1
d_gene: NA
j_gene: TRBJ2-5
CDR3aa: CASSPDRPETQYF
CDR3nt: TGCGCCAGCAGCCCCGACAGGCCAGAGACCCAGTACTTC

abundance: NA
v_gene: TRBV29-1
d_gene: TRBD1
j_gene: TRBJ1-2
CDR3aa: CSVSGTGFNYGYTF
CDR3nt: TGCAGCGTGAGCGGGACAGGGTTTAACTATGGCTACACCTTC

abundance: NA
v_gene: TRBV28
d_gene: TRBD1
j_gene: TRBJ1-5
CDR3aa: CASSLPPGQGIGNQPQHF
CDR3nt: TGTGCCAGCAGTTTACCCCCCGGACAGGGGATCGGCAATCAGCCCCAGCATTTT

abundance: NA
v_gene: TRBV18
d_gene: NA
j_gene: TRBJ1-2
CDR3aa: CASSLSDDYGYTF
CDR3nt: TGTGCCAGCTCACTGAGTGATGACTATGGCTACACCTTC

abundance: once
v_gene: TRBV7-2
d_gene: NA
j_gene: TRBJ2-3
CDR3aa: CASSLGSTSGDTQYF
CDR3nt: TGTGCCAGCAGCTTAGGTAGCACTTCGGGAGATACGCAGTATTTT

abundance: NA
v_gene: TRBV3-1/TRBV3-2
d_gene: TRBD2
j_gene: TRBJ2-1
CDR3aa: CASSQSSGAYNEQFF
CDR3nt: TGTGCCAGCAGCCAAAGTAGCGGGGCCTACAATGAGCAGTTCTTC

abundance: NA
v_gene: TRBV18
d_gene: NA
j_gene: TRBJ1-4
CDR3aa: CASSPGQMGIREKLFF
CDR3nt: TGTGCCAGCTCTCCAGGACAAATGGGGATAAGGGAAAAACTGTTTTTT

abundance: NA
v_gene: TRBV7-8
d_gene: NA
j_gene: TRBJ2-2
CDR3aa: CASSLRQGNTGELFF
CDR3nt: TGTGCCAGCAGCTTACGGCAGGGAAACACCGGGGAGCTGTTTTTT

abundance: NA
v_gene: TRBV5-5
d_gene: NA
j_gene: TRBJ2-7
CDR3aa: CASSLFGTGLYEQYF
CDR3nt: TGTGCCAGCAGCTTGTTTGGTACAGGGCTCTACGAGCAGTACTTC

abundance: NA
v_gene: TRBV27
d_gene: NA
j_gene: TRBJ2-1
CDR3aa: CASSLSEWRTGSEQFF
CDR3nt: TGTGCCAGCAGTTTATCGGAGTGGCGCACAGGGAGTGAGCAGTTCTTC

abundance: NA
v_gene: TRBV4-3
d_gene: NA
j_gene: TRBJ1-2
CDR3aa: CASSQVAGPYGYTF
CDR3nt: TGCGCCAGCAGCCAAGTCGCAGGGCCCTATGGCTACACCTTC

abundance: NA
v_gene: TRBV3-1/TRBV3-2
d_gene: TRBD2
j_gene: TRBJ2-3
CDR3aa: CASSRLSGTADTQYF
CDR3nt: TGTGCCAGCAGCCGACTTAGCGGGACGGCAGATACGCAGTATTTT

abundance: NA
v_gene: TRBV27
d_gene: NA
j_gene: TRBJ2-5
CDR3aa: CASSHNGETQYF
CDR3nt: TGTGCCAGCAGCCACAACGGGGAGACCCAGTACTTC

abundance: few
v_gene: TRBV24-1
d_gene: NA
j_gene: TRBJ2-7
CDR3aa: CATSEQGGRSEQYF
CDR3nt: TGTGCCACCAGTGAACAAGGGGGTCGGAGCGAGCAGTACTTC

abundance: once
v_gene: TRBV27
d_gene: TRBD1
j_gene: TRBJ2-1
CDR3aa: CASSFRQGSYNEQFF
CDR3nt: TGTGCCAGCAGTTTCCGACAGGGGTCATACAATGAGCAGTTCTTC

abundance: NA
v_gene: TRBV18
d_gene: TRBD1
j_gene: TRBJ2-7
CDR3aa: CASSGQGAYEQYF
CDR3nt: TGTGCCAGCTCAGGACAGGGGGCCTACGAGCAGTACTTC

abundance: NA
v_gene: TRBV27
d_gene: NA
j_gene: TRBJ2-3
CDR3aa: CASSSAEAGQDTQYF
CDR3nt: TGTGCCAGCAGTTCGGCCGAAGCGGGACAAGATACGCAGTATTTT

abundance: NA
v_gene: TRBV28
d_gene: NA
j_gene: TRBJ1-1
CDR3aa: CASSFGGTGTEAFF
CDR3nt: TGTGCCAGCAGTTTTGGGGGCACGGGCACTGAAGCTTTCTTT

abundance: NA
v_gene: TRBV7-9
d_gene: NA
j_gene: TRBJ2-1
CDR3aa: CASSLAEVNEQFF
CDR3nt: TGTGCCAGCAGCTTAGCGGAGGTTAATGAGCAGTTCTTC

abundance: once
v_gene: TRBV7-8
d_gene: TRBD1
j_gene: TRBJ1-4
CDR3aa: CASSPRTGEVEKLFF
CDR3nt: TGTGCCAGCAGCCCCCGGACAGGGGAAGTTGAAAAACTGTTTTTT